This entry concerns a single T cell receptor beta chain. Its antigen is not known. This entry comes from a study of identifying expanded T cells in peripheral blood. Broader study findings: Clone count variance between roughly 2-week samples rose with total template count. About 1.2 clones differed between technical replicates, versus around 15 and 19 over time.

Measured with immunoSEQ multiplex PCR; TCRdb has only the in-frame clones, and not every one. Among about 100,000 clones, roughly 88% were seen once, and the ten largest hold about 5.9%. No infections or other immune events were documented during collection. The sequencing sample was made of blood. The receptor's source is a person aged 18-69 years in good health.

The CDR3 region is CASGGQGLGYTF. The CDR3 nucleotides are TGCGCCAGCGGGGGACAGGGGCTCGGCTACACCTTC. The V call is TRBV10-2, the J call TRBJ1-2; the match to TRBD1 covers 10 bases. This CDR3 is 12 amino acids long. Germline V gives CDR1 WSHSY, CDR2 SAAADI. With 8 bases clipped from V and 8 bases from J, the junction kept 5 bases outside the gene matches.